These T cell receptor beta chains were read from a single sample in a study of metastatic and nonmetastatic thyroid tumors. TCRdb used MiXCR to call clones anew from the PCR reads. The table shows around 52,000 clones, with just under 30% occurring only once. The sample taken for sequencing was blood. These receptors were taken from a female donor with papillary thyroid cancer or a benign thyroid nodule (not recorded which). Some clones in this sample may be carry-over from other donors' samples. Each CDR3 is given with its conserved first and last residue. Fields, in order: D gene, J gene, clone size, CDR3 length, V gene, CDR3 protein, CDR3 DNA. D genes are given only for firm matches. Expanded clones get a size class; other rows say once, few or many, or leave the size out.

>NA|TRBJ1-1|once|13|TRBV20-1
CSALVAGNTEAFF
TGCAGTGCCCTAGTAGCCGGGAACACTGAAGCTTTCTTT
>TRBD1|TRBJ2-7|few|11|TRBV6-1
CASSEWGQEYF
TGTGCCAGCAGTGAATGGGGACAGGAGTACTTC
>NA|TRBJ1-2|NA|13|TRBV13
CASSQERSYGYTF
TGTGCCAGCAGCCAAGAAAGAAGCTATGGCTACACCTTC
>NA|TRBJ1-1|NA|11|TRBV6-2/TRBV6-3
CASSRDTEAFF
TGTGCCAGCAGTAGGGACACTGAAGCTTTCTTT
>TRBD2|TRBJ2-4|NA|17|TRBV19
CASSMTSGRAWGNIQYF
TGTGCCAGTAGTATGACTAGCGGGAGGGCCTGGGGAAACATTCAGTACTTC
>TRBD1|TRBJ1-2|NA|18|TRBV4-1
CASSQTPVQGAVDYGYTF
TGCGCCAGCAGCCAAACCCCCGTACAGGGGGCGGTGGACTATGGCTACACCTTC
>NA|TRBJ1-6|NA|14|TRBV6-1
CASSRQAIGSPLHF
TGTGCCAGCAGCAGACAGGCAATTGGTTCACCCCTCCACTTT
>TRBD1|TRBJ2-6|few|16|TRBV27
CASTRQGASGANVLTF
TGTGCCAGCACGAGACAGGGGGCGTCTGGGGCCAACGTCCTGACTTTC
>TRBD2|TRBJ2-7|NA|18|TRBV7-8
CASSLVGLAGMKRYEQYF
TGTGCCAGCAGCTTAGTTGGACTAGCGGGAATGAAGCGGTACGAGCAGTACTTC
>TRBD1|TRBJ1-2|few|15|TRBV28
CASSFGDRDSMGYTF
TGTGCCAGCAGTTTCGGAGACAGGGATTCGATGGGCTACACCTTC
>NA|TRBJ1-2|NA|15|TRBV7-2
CASSLQGSLGGGYTF
TGTGCCAGCAGCCTCCAAGGGTCGTTGGGAGGGGGCTACACCTTC
>NA|TRBJ1-3|NA|13|TRBV6-1
CATVPASGNTIYF
TGTGCCACGGTTCCGGCCTCTGGAAACACCATATATTTT
>NA|TRBJ2-1|NA|14|TRBV10-2
CASSQSTPYNEQFF
TGCGCCAGCAGTCAGTCCACCCCCTACAATGAGCAGTTCTTC
>NA|TRBJ2-7|NA|15|TRBV4-1
CASSLEPGTDYEQYF
TGCGCCAGCAGTCTCGAGCCGGGGACCGACTACGAGCAGTACTTC
>NA|TRBJ1-5|NA|13|TRBV30
CAWSTQGSQPQHF
TGTGCCTGGAGTACACAGGGTTCACAGCCCCAGCATTTT
>NA|TRBJ1-5|few|13|TRBV19
CASSLGGAVPQHF
TGTGCCAGTAGCCTTGGGGGGGCTGTGCCCCAGCATTTT
>NA|TRBJ2-7|NA|13|TRBV27
CASSLNNLGEQYF
TGTGCCAGCAGTTTGAACAACTTAGGAGAGCAGTACTTC
>TRBD2|TRBJ2-7|NA|14|TRBV30
CAWRGLAGGSEQYF
TGTGCCTGGAGGGGACTAGCGGGAGGTTCCGAGCAGTACTTC
>NA|TRBJ1-6|few|15|TRBV28
CASSLTRQGARPLHF
TGTGCCAGCAGTTTAACTCGGCAGGGAGCTCGGCCCCTCCACTTT
>TRBD1|TRBJ2-2|few|15|TRBV6-4
CASSPTGGETGELFF
TGTGCCAGCAGTCCCACAGGGGGAGAAACCGGGGAGCTGTTTTTT
>NA|TRBJ2-3|few|16|TRBV20-1
CSAVFGSGWETDTQYF
TGCAGTGCCGTCTTTGGGAGCGGGTGGGAGACAGATACGCAGTATTTT
>NA|TRBJ1-5|NA|15|TRBV4-3
CASSQVRGENQPQHF
TGCGCCAGCAGCCAAGTGCGGGGAGAGAATCAGCCCCAGCATTTT